This T cell receptor (beta chain) was sequenced in a study of T cell repertoires in cytomegalovirus infection. Study context: It was recently identified HLA-C-restricted and well-studied HLA-B-restricted CMV epitopes that the study used. TCR beta signatures that were public indicated CMV infection and matching HLA type.

Findings and limits, study-wide: Cumulated frequencies of public TCR beta families served to identify carriers of CMV plus the relevant HLA. In two of eight donors, the top clonotype was HLA-C-restricted CMV-specific.

Each CDR3 protein gets one entry after TCRdb re-called the reads with MiXCR. The table has 900,000 to 950,000 distinct CDR3 sequences, around 29% seen once. On this clonotype itself: The antigen is not known.

The CDR3 has 14 residues. Germline assignment: CDR1 LNHDA and CDR2 SQIVND (reference sequence). V lost 7 bases to trimming and J lost 5 bases, with 15 bases between them. This chain connects TRBV19 to TRBJ2-1; maybe TRBD1 (7 bases). The sample here was cultured CD8+ T cells from PBMCs, taken from culture after CMV antigen stimulation. This TCR was recovered from a human donor in good health (CMV status not recorded). Some clones in this sample may be carry-over from other donors' samples. CDR3 in amino acids: CASTFSGGHNEQFF. The CDR3 DNA reads TGTGCCAGTACTTTCTCAGGGGGGCACAATGAGCAGTTCTTC.